One and the same sample provided the 21 T cell receptor beta chains below, sequenced in a study of T cell responses to AZD1222 COVID-19 vaccine. Profiling relied on immunoSEQ multiplex PCR, and the TCRdb table lists in-frame clones only, not all of them. The sample shows over 150,000 clones, about 89% of them seen only once. The sample here was peripheral blood, taken 28 days after the second AZD1222 dose. These receptors came from an adult who received the AZD1222 COVID-19 vaccine.

The chain employs TRBV11-3 and TRBJ2-7; D not resolved. Trimming shortened V by 3 bases and J by 0 bases, and 9 bases separated the two germline ends. Germline V gene data show CDR1 as SGHNT and CDR2 as YENEEA. The CDR3 is 14 amino acids. The CDR3 spells CASSLYVSSYEQYF. Here the CDR3 DNA reads TGTGCCAGCAGCTTGTATGTGAGCTCCTACGAGCAGTACTTC.

The V and J genes are TRBV7-9 and TRBJ1-4; 8 positions match TRBD1. From germline, CDR1 is SEHNR and CDR2 FQNEAQ (reference sequence). The junction had 7 bases not matched to a gene; V was cut back by 1 base and J by 3 bases. There are 17 residues in the CDR3. CDR3 coding DNA: TGTGCCAGCAGCTTAGTGCCGGACAGGGCGGCTAATGAAAAACTGTTTTTT. Amino acid sequence: CASSLVPDRAANEKLFF.

The gene calls are TRBV30 and TRBJ1-2; TRBD1 matches at 7 bases. The V and J ends lost 4 bases and 4 bases, in that order; junction bases with no gene match: 9. The CDR3 sequence is 14 residues long. Looked up from germline, CDR1 is GTSNPN and CDR2 is SVGIG (reference sequence). The CDR3 bases are TGTGCCTGGAAACTTCCTTGGGACAGCTATGGCTACACCTTC. Protein product: CAWKLPWDSYGYTF. Using reference TRBV30 and TRBJ1-2 for the parts outside the CDR3, the full variable domain is SQTIHQWPATLVQPVGSPLSLECTVEGTSNPNLYWYRQAAGRGLQLLFYSVGIGQISSEVPQNLSASRPQDRQFILSSKKLLLSDSGFYLCAWKLPWDSYGYTFGSGTRLTVV.

The chain has TRBV4-2 and TRBJ2-1, with 10 bases matching TRBD2. In germline, CDR1 is LGHNA, CDR2 YNFKEQ. V gave up 3 bases and J gave up 9 bases; unmatched junction bases: 11. This CDR3 spans 16 amino acids. The CDR3 spells CASSHRRAGGPSEQFF. The CDR3 region has the DNA TGTGCCAGCAGCCATCGCAGAGCGGGAGGGCCGAGTGAGCAGTTCTTC.

The chain recombines TRBV7-9 with TRBJ2-7; D is ambiguous. Trimming removed 7 bases from V and 0 bases from J, with 19 bases in between. CDR3 length: 16 amino acids. Germline V gives CDR1 SEHNR, CDR2 FQNEAQ (reference sequence). The CDR3 coding sequence is TGTGCCAGCACCCTAGTAACGGGCCTCAGCTCCTACGAGCAGTACTTC. This sequence encodes CASTLVTGLSSYEQYF.

This chain connects TRBV5-1 to TRBJ1-1, with D maybe TRBD1 (6 bases). Germline CDR1 reads SGHRS; CDR2 reads YFSETQ. With 0 bases removed from V and 0 bases from J, the gap between germline ends came to 9 bases. The CDR3 is made up of 15 amino acids. CDR3 DNA sequence: TGCGCCAGCAGCTTGGAGGCAGGGGTGAACACTGAAGCTTTCTTT. Translating gives CASSLEAGVNTEAFF.

The gene calls are TRBV10-2 and TRBJ2-1, with D possibly matching TRBD2 (5 bases). This CDR3 has 12 amino acids. Trimming left V 3 bases short and J 7 bases short, with 7 bases between. The germline V gene encodes CDR1 WSHSY and CDR2 SAAADI. This CDR3 reads CASSELENEQFF. CDR3 bases: TGCGCCAGCAGTGAACTAGAGAATGAGCAGTTCTTC.

The J gene is TRBJ2-7, the V gene TRBV18; D is possibly TRBD1 or TRBD2 (5 bases each). CDR3 length equals 15 residues. CDR1 is KGHSH and CDR2 is LQKENI in the germline V gene. V was shortened by 1 base and J by 6 bases, with 16 bases between the two germline ends. CDR3 amino acids: CASSPLRDGASEQYF. The CDR3 DNA reads as TGTGCCAGCTCACCACTTCGGGACGGCGCCTCCGAGCAGTACTTC.

The chain employs TRBV11-2 and TRBJ2-2; D tentatively fits TRBD1 or TRBD2 (5 bases each). The germline gives CDR1 SGHAT, CDR2 FQNNGV. The length of the CDR3 is 15 residues. Trimming stripped 8 bases from V and 6 bases from J, with 19 bases between. This chain's CDR3 is CASGGLRETAGELFF. In DNA, the CDR3 is TGTGCCAGCGGGGGTTTAAGGGAAACCGCCGGGGAGCTGTTTTTT.

The rearrangement uses TRBV5-6 and TRBJ1-1; D unresolved. V lost 4 bases and J 2 bases, leaving 6 bases between the germline ends. This CDR3 has 12 residues. The germline gives CDR1 SGHDT, CDR2 YYEEEE. CDR3 in amino acids: CASSPGNTEAFF. In DNA form, the CDR3 reads TGTGCCAGCAGCCCCGGAAACACTGAAGCTTTCTTT.

The chain uses TRBV7-2 and TRBJ1-1; weak D call: TRBD1 (5 bases). Trimming pared 1 base from V and 4 bases from J, leaving 10 bases between. CDR1 is SGHTA and CDR2 is FQGNSA in the germline V gene. The CDR3 covers 14 residues. This CDR3 reads CASSLVQGGTEAFF. The CDR3 bases are TGTGCCAGCAGCTTAGTTCAGGGTGGCACTGAAGCTTTCTTT.

About this clone itself: One end of the junction varies from germline; a read error may be responsible. This chain links TRBV11-2 with TRBJ2-3; TRBD2 matches at 9 bases. The CDR3 has 15 amino acids. Per germline, CDR1 SGHAT and CDR2 FQNNGV. CDR3 amino acids: CASSAPGTSKDTQYF. The DNA for the CDR3 is TGTGCCAGCAGCGCCCCCGGGACTAGCAAAGATACGCAGTATTTT.

The chain couples TRBV6-1 to TRBJ2-5; 9 nucleotides agree with TRBD2. The germline CDR1 and CDR2 sequences are MNHNS and SASEGT. The CDR3 loop spans 16 amino acids. V was pared by 4 bases and J by 2 bases, with 8 bases of the junction left unmatched. CDR3 loop: CASSGRLAAYQETQYF. The CDR3 DNA reads as TGTGCCAGCAGTGGGAGACTAGCGGCCTATCAAGAGACCCAGTACTTC.

V and J are TRBV5-1 and TRBJ1-6; D uncertain. CDR1 is SGHRS and CDR2 is YFSETQ in the germline V gene. The CDR3 sequence is 15 residues long. V was clipped by 0 bases and J by 9 bases, with 13 bases between them. The CDR3 here is CASSLEHRPGSPLHF. The CDR3, as DNA: TGCGCCAGCAGCTTGGAACACCGCCCGGGTTCACCCCTCCACTTT.

This sequence joins TRBV28 and TRBJ1-2; D may be TRBD1 (5 bases). With 5 bases removed from V and 1 base from J, the gap between germline ends came to 11 bases. The length of the CDR3 is 14 residues. Germline V gene lookup returns CDR1 MDHEN and CDR2 SYDVKM. CDR3 amino acids: CASSPKGRNYGYTF. Written as DNA, the CDR3 is TGTGCCAGCAGTCCCAAGGGGCGTAACTATGGCTACACCTTC.

This clone was detected once. J is TRBJ2-7 and V is TRBV11-2; D possibly corresponds to TRBD2 (5 bases). The CDR3 is 14 residues long. Germline loops: CDR1 SGHAT, CDR2 FQNNGV. Deletions cut 2 bases from V and 2 bases from J, with 10 bases between. The CDR3 sequence: CASSLRGTAYEQYF. CDR3 in DNA: TGTGCCAGCAGCTTACGGGGTACGGCCTACGAGCAGTACTTC.

The CDR3, as DNA: TGCGCCAGCAGCCAAGTCGCCGGGACAGGTTCGTCTCGTGGCTACACCTTC. This codes for CASSQVAGTGSSRGYTF. V is TRBV4-1 and J is TRBJ1-2; 8 positions match TRBD1. Germline values: CDR1 MGHRA, CDR2 YSYEKL. The CDR3 contains 17 residues. Trimming at V came to 1 base and at J to 7 bases, leaving 14 bases not matched to a gene.

This sequence joins TRBV7-9 and TRBJ1-1; D remains ambiguous. The CDR3 is 15 residues long. Germline lookup yields CDR1 SEHNR and CDR2 FQNEAQ (reference sequence). The V end lost 5 bases, the J end lost 6 bases, and 19 bases lay between the germline ends. The CDR3 spells CASSRPTDPGPEAFF. DNA for the CDR3: TGTGCCAGCAGCCGACCGACCGATCCCGGCCCTGAAGCTTTCTTT.

The rearrangement uses TRBV18 and TRBJ2-7; D tentatively reads TRBD1 or TRBD2 (6 bases each). CDR3 size: 13 residues. Germline CDR1 is KGHSH and CDR2 is LQKENI. The ends were cut back, 5 bases at V and 1 base at J, with 9 bases in the middle. In nucleotides, the CDR3 is TGTGCCAGCTCAGGGGGGCCTTCCTACGAGCAGTACTTC. Protein sequence: CASSGGPSYEQYF.

This chain links TRBV28 with TRBJ1-1; D remains unclear. Germline CDR1 and CDR2: MDHEN and SYDVKM. The CDR3 sequence is 17 residues long. Trimming shortened V by 4 bases and J by 2 bases, and 20 bases separated the two germline ends. The DNA for the CDR3 is TGTGCCAGCAGTTCGCCCCGCGGCGACTGGGGTAACACTGAAGCTTTCTTT. Its translation: CASSSPRGDWGNTEAFF.

V usage is TRBV4-3 and J usage is TRBJ2-7; TRBD1 matches at 9 bases. This CDR3 has 14 amino acids. Trimming at V came to 4 bases and at J to 3 bases, leaving 4 bases not matched to a gene. CDR1 LGHNA and CDR2 YSLEER come from the germline V gene. The CDR3 is CASSLRDRDYEQYF. The CDR3 nucleotides read TGCGCCAGCAGCCTCCGGGACAGGGACTACGAGCAGTACTTC.